The subject of this entry is one T cell receptor (beta chain). Its cognate antigen is unknown. The V gene's germline CDR1 is SGHVS and CDR2 FQNEAQ. V was shortened by 3 bases and J by 3 bases, with 9 bases between the two germline ends. The CDR3 runs to 13 residues. It was cDNA, reverse transcribed from extracted RNA, that served as the sequencing template. TCRdb's copy holds only in-frame clones and misses some; the assay was immunoSEQ multiplex PCR. Found here are 25,000 or so clones, about 50% of them singletons; the top ten hold around a third. Individuals with alopecia areata gave both lesional scalp punch biopsies and peripheral blood for collection. Cell sorting on a FACSAria was used to separate CD4+ and CD8+ T cells from the PBMCs. These data come from a study of CD8+ T cells in alopecia areata. Study results and caveats: Among patients, TCR sharing was less clear than in mice, a difference possibly due in part to HLA diversity in the patient population. An increase in clonality over normal scalp was evident in lesional scalp, especially alopecia totalis/universalis.

Sequencing input: NKG2D-high CD8+ T cells sorted from blood. The chain joins TRBV7-8 to TRBJ2-7; D is perhaps TRBD1 (6 bases). This TCR derives from a human donor with alopecia areata. In DNA form, the CDR3 reads TGTGCCAGCAGCTTCCGGGACAACTACGAGCAGTACTTC. Protein: CASSFRDNYEQYF.